The sample holds one count of the clone carrying this TCR beta chain. These data come from a study of OX40 agonist ivuxolimab in advanced cancers. Trimming pared 5 bases from V and 0 bases from J, leaving 5 bases between. The CDR3 totals 13 residues. CDR1 MNHNS and CDR2 SASEGT come from the germline V gene. Only in-frame clones appear in the TCRdb table, and some are missing; sequencing was by immunoSEQ multiplex PCR. The table shows 45,000 to 60,000 clones, with approximately 92% occurring only once. The chain joins TRBV6-1 to TRBJ2-1; D is unclear. The sequence was collected from an adult with an advanced solid tumor such as melanoma, head and neck, liver or kidney cancer. The source was CD4+ or CD8+ T cells sorted from blood, collected in a trial of the OX40 agonist ivuxolimab. Here the CDR3 DNA reads TGTGCCAGCAGTCGGAGCTCCTACAATGAGCAGTTCTTC. Its translation: CASSRSSYNEQFF.